This passage covers 20 T cell receptor beta chains from one sample sequenced in a study of CD8 T cells in ankylosing spondylitis. The antigens these receptors bind are not known. Via MiXCR, TCRdb re-called the 5' RACE reads, giving one row per CDR3 protein. The sample gives fewer than 250,000 distinct CDR3 sequences, approximately 20% of which show up once; approximately 40% is in the top ten. Study-wide results and caveats: Blood of patients with ankylosing spondylitis appeared to be characterized by a TCR beta motif of eight highly homologous variants.

Sample: blood, either unsorted or a sorted T cell fraction (not recorded which). These TCRs come from a male donor with ankylosing spondylitis.

In this sample, this clonotype turned up a few times. The DNA of the CDR3 is TGTGCCAGCAGTTTAGGCTATAGGGGAACTGAAGCTTTCTTT. Protein: CASSLGYRGTEAFF. This chain connects TRBV12-3 or TRBV12-4 to TRBJ1-1, with D possibly matching TRBD1 (5 bases). Deletions cut 1 base from V and 5 bases from J, with 11 bases between. This CDR3 is built from 14 residues.

This clonotype was detected a few times. V is TRBV6-1 and J is TRBJ2-3; 8 bases align to TRBD1. The V gene's germline CDR1 is MNHNS and CDR2 SASEGT. After removal of 10 bases from V and 0 bases from J, the junction contained 9 bases not matched to a gene. CDR3 length: 15 residues. For the CDR3, the DNA is TGTGCCACCGACCGACAGGGGCCAAGCACAGATACGCAGTATTTT. Its translation is CATDRQGPSTDTQYF.

This clonotype was recorded a few times. Here the CDR3 DNA reads TGTGCCAGCAGCGGGGAAGTGAACTATAGCTCCTACAATGAGCAGTTCTTC. Protein: CASSGEVNYSSYNEQFF. V is TRBV4-2 and J is TRBJ2-1; D remains ambiguous. Germline CDR1 and CDR2: LGHNA and YNFKEQ. Trimming removed 5 bases at V and 0 bases at J, with 17 bases between. This CDR3 has 17 amino acids.

The chain recombines TRBV27 with TRBJ2-7; 7 bases are a match to TRBD2. The germline gives CDR1 MNHEY, CDR2 SMNVEV (reference sequence). The CDR3 is made up of 15 amino acids. V lost 5 bases, J lost 2 bases, and 9 bases stayed unmatched. This CDR3 reads CASSPEVGGAYEQYF. Written as DNA, the CDR3 is TGTGCCAGCAGTCCGGAGGTTGGGGGGGCCTACGAGCAGTACTTC.

This clonotype was observed a handful of times. The chain uses TRBV14 and TRBJ2-3; D tentatively reads TRBD1 or TRBD2 (6 bases each). The CDR3 is 16 amino acids. Germline V CDR1 and CDR2: SGHDN, FVKESK. Trimming removed 0 bases from V and 2 bases from J, with 12 bases in between. The CDR3 loop reads CASSQDGGLTTDTQYF. In nucleotides, the CDR3 is TGTGCCAGCAGCCAAGATGGGGGGCTAACCACAGATACGCAGTATTTT.

The genes are TRBV11-2 and TRBJ2-1; D may be TRBD1 (5 bases). The CDR3 loop spans 18 amino acids. Trimming left V 5 bases short and J 2 bases short, with 22 bases between. Germline V lookup: CDR1 SGHAT, CDR2 FQNNGV. This CDR3 reads CASSLNAAGYRTYNEQFF. CDR3 DNA: TGTGCCAGCAGCCTAAATGCCGCCGGATACAGGACCTACAATGAGCAGTTCTTC.

This chain connects TRBV2 to TRBJ2-1; 9 nucleotides align to TRBD2. Germline V gene lookup returns CDR1 SNHLY and CDR2 FYNNEI. V gave up 7 bases and J gave up 6 bases; unmatched junction bases: 10. This CDR3 spans 15 amino acids. CDR3 nucleotide sequence: TGTGCCAGCACCCACGCTAGCGGGACGGGCAATGAGCAGTTCTTC. Translation: CASTHASGTGNEQFF.

A few counts support this clonotype. This chain links TRBV20-1 with TRBJ1-1; D ambiguous. The CDR3 runs 10 residues. V was shortened by 2 bases and J by 5 bases, with 3 bases between the two germline ends. CDR1 and CDR2 (germline): DFQATT, SNEGSKA (reference sequence). CDR3 protein: CSARRTEAFF. CDR3 DNA sequence: TGCAGTGCTAGAAGGACTGAAGCTTTCTTT.

The J gene is TRBJ2-7, the V gene TRBV7-8; 12 bases map to TRBD2. The germline CDR1 and CDR2 sequences are SGHVS and FQNEAQ. Trimming at V came to 5 bases and at J to 5 bases, leaving 4 bases not matched to a gene. CDR3 length: 14 amino acids. The CDR3 reads CASSPWTSGNEQYF. CDR3 in DNA: TGTGCCAGCAGCCCGTGGACTAGCGGGAACGAGCAGTACTTC.

V and J are TRBV29-1 and TRBJ2-3; 14 positions agree with TRBD2. This CDR3 comprises 20 residues. Germline trimming cut 1 base from V and 4 bases from J; bases unmatched to any gene: 16. Per germline, CDR1 SQVTM and CDR2 ANQGSEA. The CDR3 nucleotides read TGCAGCGTTGAAGTTGCCGGGACTAGCGGGAGCGTCGGTGAGGCAGATACGCAGTATTTT. This encodes CSVEVAGTSGSVGEADTQYF.

A few counts support this clonotype. The chain couples TRBV7-9 to TRBJ2-7, with 10 bases fitting TRBD1. The CDR3 is 16 amino acids. The trim removed 4 bases at V and 2 bases at J, leaving 8 bases unmatched. Germline assignment: CDR1 SEHNR and CDR2 FQNEAQ (reference sequence). CDR3 loop: CASSYWTGGITYEQYF. CDR3 bases: TGTGCCAGCAGCTACTGGACAGGGGGGATAACCTACGAGCAGTACTTC.

The sample holds many counts of this clonotype. The V gene is TRBV12-3 or TRBV12-4, the J gene TRBJ2-1; possibly TRBD1 for D (7 bases). Between the trimmed V and J ends, which lost 10 bases and 10 bases, there was a span of 23 bases. This CDR3 is built from 14 residues. The CDR3 coding sequence is TGTGCCACCACCAGGGGGATAGCCAGCGGGGAGCAGTTCTTC. This gives the protein CATTRGIASGEQFF.

The chain recombines TRBV5-1 with TRBJ2-1; D unresolved. Germline lookup yields CDR1 SGHRS and CDR2 YFSETQ. Trimming shortened V by 3 bases and J by 10 bases, and 14 bases separated the two germline ends. CDR3 size: 13 residues. The CDR3 region has the DNA TGCGCCAGCAGCTCCCCGTACTTGGAGGAGCAGTTCTTC. Amino acid sequence: CASSSPYLEEQFF.

A few counts support this clonotype. The rearrangement links TRBV11-3 to TRBJ2-5; no clear D. CDR3 length: 15 residues. The V gene's germline CDR1 is SGHNT and CDR2 YENEEA. Deletions cut 5 bases from V and 0 bases from J, with 13 bases between. The CDR3 reads CASSVSTINQETQYF. The CDR3 DNA reads TGTGCCAGCAGCGTTTCGACCATCAACCAAGAGACCCAGTACTTC. The complete variable domain, with remaining parts taken from reference TRBV11-3 and TRBJ2-5, reads EAGVVQSPRYKIIEKKQPVAFWCNPISGHNTLYWYLQNLGQGPELLIRYENEEAVDDSQLPKDRFSAERLKGVDSTLKIQPAELGDSAVYLCASSVSTINQETQYFGPGTRLLVL.

This clonotype is a singleton in its sample. The chain carries TRBV30 and TRBJ2-7, with TRBD2 matching over 7 bases. Germline trimming cut 5 bases from V and 5 bases from J; bases unmatched to any gene: 12. The germline V gene encodes CDR1 GTSNPN and CDR2 SVGIG (reference sequence). This CDR3 has 14 amino acids. DNA of the CDR3: TGTGCCTGGTCCGGTGGCGGGAGTACCCACGAGCAGTACTTC. Amino acid sequence: CAWSGGGSTHEQYF.

This clonotype was seen a handful of times. An end of the junction does not agree with germline; a read error may underlie this. The V gene is TRBV6-6, the J gene TRBJ2-1; perhaps TRBD2 as D (6 bases). CDR3 length: 12 amino acids. Germline V CDR1 and CDR2: MNHNY, SVGAGI (reference sequence). The CDR3 DNA reads TGTGCCAGCAGTTACGGGCAGGAAACTAGCCACTTC. Protein: CASSYGQETSHF.

This clonotype was seen a few times. V usage is TRBV6-4 and J usage is TRBJ1-1; D perhaps matches TRBD1 (5 bases). This CDR3 contains 14 residues. Germline CDR1 reads MRHNA; CDR2 reads SNTAGT. Trimming took 4 bases from V and 2 from J, leaving 11 bases between them. The DNA of the CDR3 is TGTGCCAGCAGTGCCCATGGGGGTAACACTGAAGCTTTCTTT. Translation gives CASSAHGGNTEAFF.

The chain couples TRBV4-1 to TRBJ1-1; no definite D call. The CDR3 covers 14 residues. Germline CDR1 is MGHRA and CDR2 is YSYEKL. V was clipped by 2 bases and J by 3 bases, with 10 bases between them. CDR3 nucleotides: TGCGCCAGCAGCCAATCGAGGGCTTACACTGAAGCTTTCTTT. Translating it yields CASSQSRAYTEAFF.

In its sample, this clonotype was seen a few times. The V and J genes are TRBV10-3 and TRBJ2-1; D is undetermined. CDR3 length: 14 residues. V lost 3 bases and J 8 bases, leaving 14 bases between the germline ends. CDR1 is ENHRY, CDR2 SYGVKD, per germline. The chain's CDR3 is CAISDPGSIYEQFF. CDR3 bases: TGTGCCATCAGTGACCCGGGTAGCATCTATGAGCAGTTCTTC.

This chain connects TRBV28 to TRBJ2-2; possible D gene TRBD2, 6 bases. The length of the CDR3 is 16 residues. Germline V lookup: CDR1 MDHEN, CDR2 SYDVKM. Trimming took off 5 bases at V and 7 bases at J, with 20 bases between the two ends. The CDR3 sequence: CASSPLVGGPVGELFF. CDR3 nucleotide sequence: TGTGCCAGCAGTCCCCTCGTGGGGGGTCCTGTCGGGGAGCTGTTTTTT.